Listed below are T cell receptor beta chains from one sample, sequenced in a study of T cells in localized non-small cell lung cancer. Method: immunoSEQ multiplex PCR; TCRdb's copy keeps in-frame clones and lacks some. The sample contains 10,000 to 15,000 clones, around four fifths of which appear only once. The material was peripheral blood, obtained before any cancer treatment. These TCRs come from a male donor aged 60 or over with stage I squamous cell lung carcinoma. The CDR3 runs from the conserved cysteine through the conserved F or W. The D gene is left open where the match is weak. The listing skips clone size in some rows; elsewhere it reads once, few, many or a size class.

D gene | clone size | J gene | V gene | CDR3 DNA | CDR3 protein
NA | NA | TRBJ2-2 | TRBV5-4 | TGTGCCAGCAGCGTGGATGCGAGGAACACCGGGGAGCTGTTTTTT | CASSVDARNTGELFF
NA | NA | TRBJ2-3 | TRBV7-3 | TGTGCCAGCAGCTTAGGGGTAGCTCTAGGCACAGATACGCAGTATTTT | CASSLGVALGTDTQYF
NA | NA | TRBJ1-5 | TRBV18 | TGTGCCAGCTCACCTCTCTCAGGGTACCAGCCCCAGCATTTT | CASSPLSGYQPQHF
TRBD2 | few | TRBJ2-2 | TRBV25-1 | TGTGCCAGCAGTGAGACGGGACTAGCGAACACCGGGGAGCTGTTTTTT | CASSETGLANTGELFF
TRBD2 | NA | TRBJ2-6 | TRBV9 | TGTGCCAGCAGCGTAGATCAGGGACTACCCGGGGCCAACGTCCTGACTTTC | CASSVDQGLPGANVLTF
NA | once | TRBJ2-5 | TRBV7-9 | TGTGCCAGCAGCTTAAGAATCCAGGGACGATGGGAGACCCAGTACTTC | CASSLRIQGRWETQYF
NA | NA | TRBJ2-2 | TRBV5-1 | TGCGCCAGCAGCACTAGACCTTATTCCGGGGAGCTGTTTTTT | CASSTRPYSGELFF
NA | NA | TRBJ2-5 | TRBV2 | TGTGCCAGCAGTGGAGCTAGCGCCGACCGAGAGACCCAGTACTTC | CASSGASADRETQYF
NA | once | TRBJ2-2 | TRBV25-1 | TGTGCCAGCAGTGAACGATCGGCAGGGGAAAACCGGGGAGCTGTTTTT | CASSERSAGENRGAVF
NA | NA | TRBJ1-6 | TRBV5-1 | TGCGCCAGCAGCTTGGTGACAGGCCCAGGGGATTCACCCCTCCACTTT | CASSLVTGPGDSPLHF
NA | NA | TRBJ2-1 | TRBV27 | TGTGCCAGCAGGAATATCAGGGTCCCTAATGAGCAGTTCTTC | CASRNIRVPNEQFF
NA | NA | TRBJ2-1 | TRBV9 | TGTGCCAGCAGCGACCCATTTGGGTTGTCCCTTGGCAATGAGCAGTTCTTC | CASSDPFGLSLGNEQFF
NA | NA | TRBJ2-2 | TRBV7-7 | TGTGCCAGCAGCTTAGGGACGGCCGGGGAGCTGTTTTTT | CASSLGTAGELFF
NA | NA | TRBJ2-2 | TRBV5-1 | TGCGCCAGCAGCTTGGTGCCCGGAGGGGCCCGGGAGCTGTTTTTT | CASSLVPGGARELFF
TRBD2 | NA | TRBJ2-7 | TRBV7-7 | TGTGCCAGCAGCTTAGCTAGCGGGAGCTCCTACGAGCAGTACTTC | CASSLASGSSYEQYF
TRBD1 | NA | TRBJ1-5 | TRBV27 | TGTGCCAGCAGTTCATCTGTCTTCGGGACAGGGAATCAGCCCCAGCATTTT | CASSSSVFGTGNQPQHF
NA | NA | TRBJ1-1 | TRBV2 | TGTGCCAGCAGTGAAGCACGGGGGACTACTGAAGCTTTCTTT | CASSEARGTTEAFF
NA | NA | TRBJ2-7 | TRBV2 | TGTGCCAGCAGTCGGAGCTACGAGCAGTACTTC | CASSRSYEQYF
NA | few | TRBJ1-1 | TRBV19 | TGTGCCAGTATAAACCGGGGAATGAACACTGAAGCTTTCTTT | CASINRGMNTEAFF
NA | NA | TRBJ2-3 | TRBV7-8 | TGTGCCAGCAGCTTATTCATAAGCACAGATACGCAGTATTTT | CASSLFISTDTQYF
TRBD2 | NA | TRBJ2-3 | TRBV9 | TGTGCCAGCAGCGTAGGCGGGAGGTCTAGCACAGATACGCAGTATTTT | CASSVGGRSSTDTQYF
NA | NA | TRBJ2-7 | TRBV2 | TGTGCCAGCCGTCCCTCCGGGGCTTCCTACGAGCAGTACTTC | CASRPSGASYEQYF
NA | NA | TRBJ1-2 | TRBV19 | TGTGCCAGTACCCCATCACAGGGATACTATGGCTACACCTTC | CASTPSQGYYGYTF
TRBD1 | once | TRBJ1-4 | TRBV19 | TGTGCCAGTAGTTGGGGGACAGGGTCGAGTGAAAAACTGTTTTTT | CASSWGTGSSEKLFF
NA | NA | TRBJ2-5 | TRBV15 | TGTGCCACCAGCAGAGAGCGTCTAGGGACCCAGTACTTC | CATSRERLGTQYF
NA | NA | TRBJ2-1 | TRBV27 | TGTGCCAGCAGTTCGAACCCACTAGCTTTCAATGAGCAGTTCTTC | CASSSNPLAFNEQFF
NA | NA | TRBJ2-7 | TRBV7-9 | TGTGCCAGCAGCTTAGCGGATAGTTACGAGCAGTACTTC | CASSLADSYEQYF
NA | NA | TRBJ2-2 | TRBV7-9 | TGTGCCAGCAGCTTGTATATTGGGGGGACCGGGGAGCTGTTTTTT | CASSLYIGGTGELFF
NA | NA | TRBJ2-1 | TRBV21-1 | TGTGCCAGCAGCACCTACAATGAGCAGTTCTTC | CASSTYNEQFF
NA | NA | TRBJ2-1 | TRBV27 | TGTGCCAGCAGTGCTACAACAGTGGTCGATGAGCAGTTCTTC | CASSATTVVDEQFF
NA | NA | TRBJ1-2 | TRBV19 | TGTGCCAGTAAACAGGTCCTCTATGGCTACACCTTC | CASKQVLYGYTF
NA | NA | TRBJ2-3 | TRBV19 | TGTGCCACCAAGAGGTCAGCCACAGATACGCAGTATTTT | CATKRSATDTQYF
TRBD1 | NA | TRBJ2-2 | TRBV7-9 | TGTGCCAGCAGCTTATCCGGGACAGGGGCCATAGGCGGGGAGCTGTTTTTT | CASSLSGTGAIGGELFF
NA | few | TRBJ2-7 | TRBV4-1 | TGCGCCAGCCGACCGGGACTCCAAAATCCTTCCTACGAGCAGTACTTC | CASRPGLQNPSYEQYF
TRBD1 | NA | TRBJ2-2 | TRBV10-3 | TGTGCCACCCAGGACAGGGGTGGCACCGGGGAGCTGTTTTTT | CATQDRGGTGELFF
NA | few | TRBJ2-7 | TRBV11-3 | TGTGCCAGCAGCCCTCCGTCCGGCTCCTACGAGCAGTACTTC | CASSPPSGSYEQYF
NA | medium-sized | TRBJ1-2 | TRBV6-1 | TGTGCCAGCAGTGATTCGGGGGCAGGGACAAGGTCTGGGAACTATGGCTACACCTTC | CASSDSGAGTRSGNYGYTF
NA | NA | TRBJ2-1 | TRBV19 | TGTGCCAGTAGTATTAGCGATGAGCAGTTCTTC | CASSISDEQFF
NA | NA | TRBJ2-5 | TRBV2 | TGTGCCAGCTTTGACACCAGCGGAGTGACCCAGTACTTC | CASFDTSGVTQYF
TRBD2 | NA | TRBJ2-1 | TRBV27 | TGTGCCAGCAGTTTAGAGCTGTCGGCGGGAGGGTTCTACAATGAGCAGTTCTTC | CASSLELSAGGFYNEQFF
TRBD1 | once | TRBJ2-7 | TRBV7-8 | TGTGCCAGCAGCTTAGAGGTAGGCCGCCGGGGACAGATGTTC | CASSLEVGRRGQMF
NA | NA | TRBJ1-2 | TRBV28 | TGTGCCAGCAGCCCTTTCTCTGGACGGATCAACTATGGCTACACCTTC | CASSPFSGRINYGYTF
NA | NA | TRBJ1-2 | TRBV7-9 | TGTGCCAGCAGCTACCGGGGGGGGAGCTATGGCTACACCTTC | CASSYRGGSYGYTF
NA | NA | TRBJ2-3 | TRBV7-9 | TGTGCCAGCAGCTTAGATGGGGACTTAGCGACAGATACGCAGTATTTT | CASSLDGDLATDTQYF
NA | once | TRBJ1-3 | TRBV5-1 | TGCGCCAGCAGCTTACGGGGGGTTGGAAACACCATATATTTT | CASSLRGVGNTIYF
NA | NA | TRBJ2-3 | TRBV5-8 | TGTGCCAGCAGCCGTAGGCAGGGGAGGACAGATACGCAGTATTTT | CASSRRQGRTDTQYF
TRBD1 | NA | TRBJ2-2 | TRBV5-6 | TGTGCCAGCAGCTTCATGCACAGGGGGGACGCGAACACCGGGGAGCTGTTTTTT | CASSFMHRGDANTGELFF
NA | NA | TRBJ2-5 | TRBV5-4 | TGTGCCAGCAGCCAGGAACGAGGAATGGTAGGGGAGACCCAGTACTTC | CASSQERGMVGETQYF
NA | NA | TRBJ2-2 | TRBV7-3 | TGTGCCAGCAGCTTAGGACAGGGAGGGACCGGGGAGCTGTTTTTT | CASSLGQGGTGELFF